Below, 22 T cell receptor beta chains from the same sample are listed, as sequenced in a study of cytomegalovirus exposure and HLA in healthy donors. Amplification used 60 Vbeta primers and 13 Jbeta primers. Using immunoSEQ multiplex PCR, the repertoire was profiled, and TCRdb retains in-frame clones only, with some absent. The data show approximately 190,000 clones, approximately 82% seen once. The material sequenced was PBMCs. These TCRs come from a middle-aged man in good health and CMV-seropositive.

This clone was picked up one time. CDR3 loop: CASSPGTKAFRVQETQYF. Written as DNA, the CDR3 is TGTGCCAGCAGCCCTGGGACTAAAGCATTCAGGGTCCAAGAGACCCAGTACTTC. The chain couples TRBV7-9 to TRBJ2-5, with 7 positions matching TRBD2. The germline V gene has CDR1 SEHNR and CDR2 FQNEAQ (reference sequence). Germline trimming cut 5 bases from V and 1 base from J; bases unmatched to any gene: 16. The CDR3 length is 18 residues.

The chain employs TRBV19 and TRBJ1-1; D may be TRBD1 (6 bases). CDR1 and CDR2 from the germline V gene are LNHDA and SQIVND (reference sequence). The CDR3 contains 14 residues. V was cut by 5 bases and J by 5 bases, with 15 bases left in between. The CDR3 region is CASSREQGGTEAFF. In DNA, the CDR3 is TGTGCCAGTAGTCGGGAACAGGGAGGGACTGAAGCTTTCTTT.

The CDR3 coding sequence is TGTGCCAGCAGCTTAAGGGCGGCTACGTCAGGGGGAAAGAACTATGGCTACACCTTC. This sequence encodes CASSLRAATSGGKNYGYTF. The chain links TRBV7-8 to TRBJ1-2, with TRBD1 identical over 7 bases. Germline CDR1 reads SGHVS; CDR2 reads FQNEAQ. This CDR3 has 19 residues. The V segment lost 2 bases and the J segment 2 bases; nucleotides outside the gene matches: 17.

The chain combines TRBV27 with TRBJ1-2; D is possibly TRBD1 (6 bases). Germline V lookup: CDR1 MNHEY, CDR2 SMNVEV (reference sequence). V was clipped by 6 bases and J by 8 bases, with 19 bases between them. The length of the CDR3 is 14 residues. As DNA, the CDR3 is TGTGCCAGCAGACGAGGTACAGGGTCGCGGGGCTACACCTTC. The encoded protein is CASRRGTGSRGYTF.

V and J are TRBV7-9 and TRBJ1-1, with 8 bases that match TRBD1. Germline V gene sequence: CDR1 SEHNR, CDR2 FQNEAQ (reference sequence). The V and J ends lost 1 base and 11 bases, in that order; junction bases with no gene match: 3. CDR3 length: 12 residues. CDR3 nucleotides: TGTGCCAGCAGCTTAGAGACAGGGGAGGCTTTCTTT. Protein sequence: CASSLETGEAFF.

This rearrangement joins TRBV7-7 to TRBJ2-7, with TRBD2 identical over 11 bases. The CDR3 contains 15 residues. V was clipped by 5 bases and J by 3 bases; unmatched bases: 6. Germline V gene sequence: CDR1 SSHAT, CDR2 FNYEAQ (reference sequence). The CDR3 is CASSPGLAEIYEQYF. The CDR3 DNA sequence: TGTGCCAGCAGCCCGGGACTAGCGGAGATCTACGAGCAGTACTTC.

This chain joins TRBV4-2 and TRBJ1-4; the D gene is possibly TRBD1 (5 bases). CDR3 size: 17 residues. Trimming pared 5 bases from V and 1 base from J, leaving 17 bases between. CDR1 is LGHNA, CDR2 YNFKEQ, per germline. The CDR3 DNA reads TGTGCCAGCAGCTTTGATGGCAGGGTTGAAACTAATGAAAAACTGTTTTTT. Its protein is CASSFDGRVETNEKLFF.

The V and J genes are TRBV9 and TRBJ2-3; D may be TRBD2 (6 bases). The germline CDR1 and CDR2 sequences are SGDLS and YYNGEE. The CDR3 covers 17 residues. V lost 2 bases and J lost 2, with 18 bases in between. CDR3 residues: CASSVDETRKTTDTQYF. CDR3 nucleotides: TGTGCCAGCAGCGTGGACGAGACTAGAAAAACCACAGATACGCAGTATTTT.

The V gene is TRBV6-5, the J gene TRBJ1-2, with D possibly matching TRBD1 (6 bases). V was clipped by 0 bases and J by 4 bases, with 6 bases between them. There are 13 residues in the CDR3. Looked up from germline, CDR1 is MNHEY and CDR2 is SVGAGI. CDR3 nucleotide sequence: TGTGCCAGCAGTTACTCAGGGGGCTATGGCTACACCTTC. Translated, it gives CASSYSGGYGYTF.

Only one count was recorded for this clone. V is TRBV11-3 and J is TRBJ2-1, with 9 bases matching TRBD2. The CDR3 runs to 15 residues. Germline V gives CDR1 SGHNT, CDR2 YENEEA. With 5 bases clipped from V and 7 bases from J, the junction kept 9 bases outside the gene matches. The CDR3 DNA sequence: TGTGCCAGCAGCCTCGGGGCGGGAGGGGGGAATGAGCAGTTCTTC. The encoded protein is CASSLGAGGGNEQFF.

The chain links TRBV10-3 to TRBJ1-4; 7 nucleotides agree with TRBD1. The ends lost 11 bases at V and 8 bases at J; junction bases unmatched: 11. Germline CDR1 and CDR2: ENHRY and SYGVKD. The CDR3 length is 13 residues. CDR3 region: CASNKGGREKLFF. The CDR3 DNA follows: TGTGCCTCCAACAAAGGGGGCAGGGAAAAACTGTTTTTT.

Here the CDR3 reads CASSLVAGQTNYGYTF. As DNA, the CDR3 is TGTGCCAGCAGCTTGGTAGCAGGACAGACTAACTATGGCTACACCTTC. The chain couples TRBV5-6 to TRBJ1-2; a weak D match, TRBD1 (6 bases). The CDR3 is 16 amino acids. Between the trimmed V and J ends, which lost 0 bases and 0 bases, there was a span of 12 bases. Germline CDR1 reads SGHDT; CDR2 reads YYEEEE.

The chain couples TRBV15 to TRBJ2-1; TRBD1 aligns across 9 bases. CDR1 and CDR2 from the germline V gene are LNHNV and YYDKDF (reference sequence). Losses at the gene ends were 1 base for V and 12 bases for J; bases not matched to a gene: 4. The CDR3 is 13 residues long. The CDR3 DNA sequence: TGTGCCACCAGCAGAGGGGACAGGGTATCGCAGTTCTTC. This codes for CATSRGDRVSQFF.

This chain joins TRBV19 and TRBJ1-5, with 10 nucleotides matching TRBD1. V lost 5 bases and J lost 6; bases outside the gene matches: 4. The germline CDR1 and CDR2 sequences are LNHDA and SQIVND (reference sequence). CDR3 size: 14 residues. The CDR3, as DNA: TGTGCCAGTAGTCACGACAGGGGGCGTCAGCCCCAGCATTTT. Protein: CASSHDRGRQPQHF.

The rearrangement joins TRBV29-1 to TRBJ2-7, with unresolved D. The CDR3 length is 12 residues. With 4 bases removed from V and 2 bases from J, the gap between germline ends came to 9 bases. CDR1 is SQVTM and CDR2 is ANQGSEA in the germline V gene. The CDR3 is CSVARSAYEQYF. The CDR3 DNA reads as TGCAGCGTTGCCAGATCAGCCTACGAGCAGTACTTC.

The chain employs TRBV28 and TRBJ2-3, with D possibly being TRBD1 (6 bases). CDR1 and CDR2 (germline): MDHEN, SYDVKM. The CDR3 contains 14 residues. The V end lost 5 bases, the J end lost 7 bases, and 16 bases lay between the germline ends. Here the CDR3 DNA reads TGTGCCAGCAGTCCTCTAGGGGGTTTAAATACGCAGTATTTT. This codes for CASSPLGGLNTQYF.

This chain links TRBV7-9 with TRBJ2-7; D is uncertain. Deletions cut 8 bases from V and 0 bases from J, with 14 bases between. This CDR3 contains 14 residues. Germline CDR1 SEHNR, CDR2 FQNEAQ (reference sequence). CDR3 bases: TGTGCCAGCGGCCACATGACTGACTCCTACGAGCAGTACTTC. Its protein product is CASGHMTDSYEQYF. Looking up the rest from reference TRBV7-9 and TRBJ2-7 gives the full variable domain: DTGVSQNPRHKITKRGQNVTFRCDPISEHNRLYWYRQTLGQGPEFLTYFQNEAQLEKSRLLSDRFSAERPKGSFSTLEIQRTEQGDSAMYLCASGHMTDSYEQYFGPGTRLTVT.

This clone was seen a few times. The rearrangement joins TRBV4-2 to TRBJ1-6, with TRBD1 as a possible D gene (6 bases). CDR3 length: 16 amino acids. In germline, CDR1 is LGHNA, CDR2 YNFKEQ. Between the trimmed V and J ends, which lost 3 bases and 7 bases, there was a span of 16 bases. The CDR3 loop reads CASSQDPDRRNSPLHF. CDR3 coding DNA: TGTGCCAGCAGCCAGGACCCCGACAGGCGGAATTCACCCCTCCACTTT.

CDR3 nucleotide sequence: TGTGCCAGCAGGCCACCCCTTACTAGCGGATTTTACGAGCAGTACTTC. Protein product: CASRPPLTSGFYEQYF. The chain has TRBV5-8 and TRBJ2-7, with 8 positions matching TRBD2. CDR1 and CDR2 (germline): SGHTS, YDEGEE. This CDR3 is built from 16 residues. The V segment lost 5 bases and the J segment 4 bases; nucleotides outside the gene matches: 14.

The chain joins TRBV15 to TRBJ2-1; D perhaps matches TRBD1 (5 bases). CDR3 length: 15 residues. The V end was cut by 3 bases, the J end by 7 bases, with 16 bases between. Germline V gene data show CDR1 as LNHNV and CDR2 as YYDKDF (reference sequence). The CDR3 spells CATSSPIGAVNEQFF. The CDR3 DNA follows: TGTGCCACCAGCAGCCCCATTGGGGCGGTAAATGAGCAGTTCTTC.

The chain recombines TRBV10-3 with TRBJ2-1, with 7 bases identical to TRBD1. J lost 6 bases, V lost 7 bases, and 12 bases had no gene match. In germline, CDR1 is ENHRY, CDR2 SYGVKD. The CDR3 covers 15 residues. The CDR3 DNA reads TGTGCCATCACCCCGGAGACAGGGTGGGGCAATGAGCAGTTCTTC. Its protein is CAITPETGWGNEQFF.

The count of this clone is one. Its ends do not fully match the called genes, so a read error is possible. V and J are TRBV5-1 and TRBJ1-1, with 7 nucleotides matching TRBD1. This CDR3 region has 14 residues. Germline V lookup: CDR1 SGHRS, CDR2 YFSETQ. DNA of the CDR3: TGCGCCAGCAGCTTGGGGGGGACAGAGGACAAGTGTAGCTTT. Its translation is CASSLGGTEDKCSF.